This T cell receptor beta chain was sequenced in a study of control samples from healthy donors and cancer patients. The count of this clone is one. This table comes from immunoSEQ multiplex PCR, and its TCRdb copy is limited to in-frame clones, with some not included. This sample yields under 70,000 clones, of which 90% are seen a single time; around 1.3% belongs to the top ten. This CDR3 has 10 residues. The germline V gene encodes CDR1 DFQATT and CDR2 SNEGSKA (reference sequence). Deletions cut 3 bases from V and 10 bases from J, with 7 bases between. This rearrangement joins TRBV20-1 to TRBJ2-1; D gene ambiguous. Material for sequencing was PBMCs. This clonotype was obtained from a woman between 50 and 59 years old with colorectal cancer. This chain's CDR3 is CSASREEQFF. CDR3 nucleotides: TGCAGTGCTAGCCGTGAGGAGCAGTTCTTC.